One T cell receptor beta chain is described in this entry. As yet, its antigen is unknown. Donors were healthy HIV-negative adults without recently reported acute infections or vaccinations. This sample was taken from a study of shared clonotypes between healthy human individuals. Study results and caveats: Between a few donors, naive CD4 clonotypes were shared at a level of around 4.8%. Memory subsets generally showed smaller estimated richness than naive subsets did.

Around 30,000 T cell genomes, or roughly 180 ng DNA, went into the sorted-subset replicate PCRs. The method was immunoSEQ multiplex PCR; TCRdb's version includes in-frame clones alone and lacks a portion of them. In the table there are 1.4 million or so clones, roughly 98.5% of which are singletons. Trimming pared 0 bases from V and 4 bases from J, leaving 9 bases between. Germline-derived CDR1 and CDR2 are SGHAT and FQNNGV. The CDR3 has 14 residues. The rearrangement joins TRBV11-2 to TRBJ1-2; D unclear. This TCR came from a man aged 30 to 39 in good health. The sample comprised naive CD4+ T cells sorted from blood. The sample's subset: CD45RA+ positively selected. CDR3 in DNA: TGTGCCAGCAGCTTAGATGGGCAGTTCTATGGCTACACCTTC. Translated, it gives CASSLDGQFYGYTF. Supplemented by reference TRBV11-2 and TRBJ1-2, the full variable domain reads EAGVAQSPRYKIIEKRQSVAFWCNPISGHATLYWYQQILGQGPKLLIQFQNNGVVDDSQLPKDRFSAERLKGVDSTLKIQPAKLEDSAVYLCASSLDGQFYGYTFGSGTRLTVV.